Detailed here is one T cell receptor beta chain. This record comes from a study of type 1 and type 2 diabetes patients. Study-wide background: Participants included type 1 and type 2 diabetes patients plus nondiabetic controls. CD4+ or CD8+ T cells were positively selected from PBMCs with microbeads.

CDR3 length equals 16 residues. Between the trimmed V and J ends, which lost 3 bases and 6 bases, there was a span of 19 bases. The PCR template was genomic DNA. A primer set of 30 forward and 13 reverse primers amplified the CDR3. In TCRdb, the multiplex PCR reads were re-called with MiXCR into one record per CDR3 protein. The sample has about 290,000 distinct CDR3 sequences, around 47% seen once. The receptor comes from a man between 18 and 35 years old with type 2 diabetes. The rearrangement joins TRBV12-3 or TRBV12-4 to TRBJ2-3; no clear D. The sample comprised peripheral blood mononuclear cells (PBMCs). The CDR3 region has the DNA TGTGCCAGCAGTTTTAAGGATTGGCTGGATGGGGATACGCAGTATTTT. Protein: CASSFKDWLDGDTQYF.